These T cell receptor beta chains were read from a single sample in a study of CD8 T cells in ankylosing spondylitis. Each CDR3 protein gets one entry after TCRdb re-called the 5' RACE reads with MiXCR. The sample contains more than 650,000 distinct CDR3 sequences, about 12% of which appear only once. The sample was blood, either unsorted or a sorted T cell fraction (not recorded which). The receptors originated from a male donor with ankylosing spondylitis. Both conserved end residues are part of each CDR3. Where a row states a size, it is once, few, many or the class of an expanded clone; other rows omit it.

size,V,J,CDR3
many,TRBV10-3,TRBJ1-2,CAISEAEFYGYTF
few,TRBV7-6,TRBJ2-7,CASSLLTADEQYF
few,TRBV20-1,TRBJ1-1,CSARFRVGAFF
.,TRBV6-5,TRBJ1-2,CASRPTGFPYGYTF
.,TRBV24-1,TRBJ2-5,CATSRQHGAFETQYF
few,TRBV4-1,TRBJ2-2,CASSSLPRYTGELFF
few,TRBV20-1,TRBJ2-2,CSARGHLAGANTGELFF
many,TRBV29-1,TRBJ1-4,CSVAQGATNEKLFF
.,TRBV12-3/TRBV12-4,TRBJ2-7,CASSFGQADEQYF
few,TRBV4-3,TRBJ1-2,CASSQGIYGNYGYTF
.,TRBV5-1,TRBJ2-7,CASSLNIGDHEQYF